The source of this T cell receptor (beta chain) is a study of T cells after yellow fever vaccination (dated by TCRdb to between 2017 and 2020). At the level of the whole study: The SMART-Seq v4 Ultra Low Input RNA kit was used to prepare libraries from fractions with low cell numbers. To follow T-cell clones before and after both primary and booster YFV17D yellow fever vaccination, bulk TCR alpha and beta repertoires underwent longitudinal sequencing. Blood samples were taken at several timepoints before and after primary and secondary immunization, and bulk PBMC replicates and cell subsets were isolated. Two healthy male donors made up the cohort, one aged 18 to 29 years and the other aged 30 to 40 years.

TCR cDNA was synthesized by 5'RACE template switching, which introduced a universal primer site and unique molecular identifiers. Priming for cDNA synthesis came from both the TCR alpha and TCR beta constant segments. Libraries were amplified in two PCR steps, with sample barcodes and sequencing adapters added in the second step. Sequencing of libraries was performed on Illumina HiSeq 2500 (2x100 bp) or NovaSeq (2x150 bp). In the paper's pipeline: Reads were demultiplexed and collapsed into UMI consensus sequences with MIGEC, and V(D)J alignment was performed with MiXCR. Clonotypes responding to the vaccine were identified with edgeR on replicate PBMC samples, with the criteria of FDR below 0.01 and a log2 fold change above 5 up to day 15. Each bulk clonotype received a CD4 or CD8 identity based on whether the sequenced CD4 or CD8 repertoire contained that clonotype at higher abundance. The public reads were quality trimmed at Q25 with fastp and then assembled into clones with MiXCR by TCRdb, keeping productive beta chains. Identical CDR3 proteins give one entry, which carries the most common genes and DNA. In this record, the V and J calls reflect TCRdb's handling and not the investigators' own analysis. The table for this sample lists 400,000 to 650,000 distinct CDR3 sequences; about a fifth of them were counted only once. Together, the top ten hold approximately 16% of the sample.

The treatment or condition label of this sample denotes: live attenuated yellow fever vaccine strain. At each blood-draw timepoint, two biological replicates of bulk PBMCs were obtained. A standard Ficoll-Paque protocol was used to isolate PBMCs from peripheral blood. TriZol was used to extract RNA from bulk PBMCs, CD4 and CD8 fractions, and dextramer-positive and dextramer-negative fractions. A word on this clonotype: Its binding antigen is unknown. Base qualities are not provided; no much larger clone lies one nucleotide away.

The paper as a whole reports these results and caveats: Most clones expanded after primary vaccination (around 96% of CD4 and around 88% of CD8) were re-detected after the booster, suggesting that broad memory maintenance occurred. Because abundant contaminating clonotypes from the bulk population could be contained in FACS-sorted repertoires, computational filtering was required. Compared with the primary T-cell response, the secondary T-cell response was faster but weaker, reaching its peak on day 5 rather than on day 15. A small share of clonotypes occurred in both CD4 and CD8 compartments, likely arising from convergent recombination. Only a couple of donors were included in the study, so the extent to which the findings can be generalized is limited.

The clonotype originates from a man aged 18 to 29 who received the YFV17D yellow fever vaccine. This material consisted of PBMCs, taken about 20 days after the first yellow fever vaccination.

CDR3 reads: CASSPLGDNPYNEQFF. The nucleotide sequence is given as TGCGCCAGCAGCCCCCTGGGTGACAACCCATACAATGAGCAGTTCTTC. The chain uses TRBV5-1 and TRBJ2-1, with the D gene too uncertain to name. Taken from the germline V gene, the CDR1 and CDR2 loops are SGHRS and YFSETQ. The CDR3 covers 16 residues, taking in both the cysteine and the phenylalanine. The sequence is cut down to CDR3 DNA, 48 bases in frame from base 1. V is cut by 4 bases and J by 4 bases, and the space between the germline ends is 18 bases. With all but the CDR3 taken from the reference TRBV5-1 and TRBJ2-1 genes, the full variable domain is: KAGVTQTPRYLIKTRGQQVTLSCSPISGHRSVSWYQQTPGQGLQFLFEYFSETQRNKGNFPGRFSGRQFSNSRSEMNVSTLELGDSALYLCASSPLGDNPYNEQFFGPGTRLTVL.